These 25 T cell receptor beta chains originate from one sample sequenced in a study of blood T cell repertoires in COVID-19. Generated by immunoSEQ multiplex PCR, the TCRdb table keeps only in-frame clones and is missing some. Of 200,000 to 250,000 clones in the sample, 83% were seen once. Specimen: peripheral blood. All receptors come from a woman in her 30s with COVID-19, enrolled during active disease.

The rearrangement joins TRBV12-3 or TRBV12-4 to TRBJ2-5; 8 bases match TRBD2. CDR3 length equals 13 residues. Trimming removed 7 bases from V and 5 bases from J; junction bases left unmatched: 6. This CDR3 is CASNLAGTETQYF. CDR3 sequence (DNA): TGTGCCAGCAATCTAGCGGGCACGGAGACCCAGTACTTC.

This rearrangement joins TRBV7-7 to TRBJ2-7, with 7 bases fitting TRBD2. J was trimmed by 4 bases and V by 1 base; bases with no gene match: 1. Germline loops: CDR1 SSHAT, CDR2 FNYEAQ (reference sequence). The CDR3 extends over 13 amino acids. CDR3 sequence reads: CASSLGSGYEQYF. CDR3 nucleotide sequence: TGTGCCAGCAGCTTAGGTAGCGGGTACGAGCAGTACTTC.

This chain joins TRBV18 and TRBJ2-2; D is ambiguous. With 5 bases removed from V and 3 bases from J, the gap between germline ends came to 19 bases. The CDR3 runs 17 residues. Germline assignment: CDR1 KGHSH and CDR2 LQKENI. CDR3 nucleotide sequence: TGTGCCAGCTCAGGTGCTCTGGTCTTCTCGGACACCGGGGAGCTGTTTTTT. This codes for CASSGALVFSDTGELFF.

This chain links TRBV28 with TRBJ2-7; 9 bases fit TRBD1. Germline CDR1 is MDHEN and CDR2 is SYDVKM. CDR3 size: 15 residues. J was trimmed by 2 bases and V by 4 bases; bases with no gene match: 6. The CDR3 bases are TGTGCCAGCAGTTACCAGGACAGGGGTCCCTACGAGCAGTACTTC. This gives the protein CASSYQDRGPYEQYF.

A word on this clone: Other DNA sequences within the sample encode an identical CDR3. V gene TRBV19 combines with J gene TRBJ1-5, with 7 bases fitting TRBD1. CDR1 is LNHDA, CDR2 SQIVND, per germline (reference sequence). The CDR3 contains 12 residues. V lost 4 bases, J lost 6 bases, and 0 bases stayed unmatched. CDR3 loop: CASSTGGQPQHF. CDR3 sequence (DNA): TGTGCCAGTAGTACAGGGGGTCAGCCCCAGCATTTT.

The chain links TRBV6-5 to TRBJ2-1; TRBD2 might be the D (6 bases). The germline V gene encodes CDR1 MNHEY and CDR2 SVGAGI. The CDR3 runs to 15 residues. V was trimmed by 7 bases and J by 7 bases, leaving 20 bases between them. The CDR3 protein is CASTRTDSGYNEQFF. For the CDR3, the DNA is TGTGCCAGCACCCGTACAGACAGCGGGTATAATGAGCAGTTCTTC.

The chain couples TRBV6-4 to TRBJ2-5, with 9 bases that match TRBD2. The trim removed 3 bases at V and 4 bases at J, leaving 9 bases unmatched. Per germline, CDR1 MRHNA and CDR2 SNTAGT. The CDR3 extends over 16 amino acids. The DNA of the CDR3 is TGTGCCAGCAGTGAAGGCGGGGGGGCCGGAGCAGAGACCCAGTACTTC. Residues: CASSEGGGAGAETQYF.

The rearrangement uses TRBV7-2 and TRBJ2-2; D uncertain. The CDR3 has 14 residues. The germline V gene encodes CDR1 SGHTA and CDR2 FQGNSA. V shed 2 bases and J shed 2 bases, with 6 bases lying between them. DNA of the CDR3: TGTGCCAGCAGCTTAAGGAGAAACACCGGGGAGCTGTTTTTT. Amino acids: CASSLRRNTGELFF.

The chain combines TRBV5-4 with TRBJ1-2; a weak D match, TRBD1 (5 bases). The germline V gene has CDR1 SGHNT and CDR2 YYREEE (reference sequence). V lost 4 bases to trimming and J lost 1 base, with 26 bases between them. This CDR3 is 19 amino acids long. The DNA for the CDR3 is TGTGCCAGCAGCCCACTAGCGGTGGCAAAGGGAGGGGATAACTATGGCTACACCTTC. It translates to CASSPLAVAKGGDNYGYTF.

V is TRBV15 and J is TRBJ1-1; 7 nucleotides match TRBD1. The V gene end was trimmed by 7 bases and the J gene end by 0 bases; junction bases not matched to a gene: 5. Germline V gene lookup returns CDR1 LNHNV and CDR2 YYDKDF (reference sequence). This CDR3 has 14 amino acids. DNA of the CDR3: TGTGCCACCACCTCCGGGACAGTGAACACTGAAGCTTTCTTT. Amino acids: CATTSGTVNTEAFF.

This clone came up once. DNA for the CDR3: TGTGCCACACAAGGGGCGTGGGACGAGCAGTACTTC. It specifies CATQGAWDEQYF. This rearrangement joins TRBV7-9 to TRBJ2-7; perhaps TRBD1 as D (5 bases). The CDR3 is made up of 12 amino acids. The germline gives CDR1 SEHNR, CDR2 FQNEAQ (reference sequence). Trimming left V 10 bases short and J 5 bases short, with 15 bases between.

Worth noting for this clone: The same CDR3 can be traced to other DNA sequences in this sample. The chain uses TRBV5-1 and TRBJ2-3, with D maybe TRBD2 (6 bases). Germline V gene sequence: CDR1 SGHRS, CDR2 YFSETQ. The CDR3 has 14 residues. V was clipped by 0 bases and J by 4 bases, with 9 bases between them. The CDR3 DNA is TGCGCCAGCAGCTTGGTGGGAGGCTCAGATACGCAGTATTTT. Translated: CASSLVGGSDTQYF.

V and J are TRBV5-5 and TRBJ2-5; 7 bases line up with TRBD1. This CDR3 is built from 13 residues. CDR1 is SGHKS, CDR2 YYEKEE, per germline (reference sequence). V gave up 3 bases and J gave up 3 bases; unmatched junction bases: 2. The CDR3 DNA follows: TGTGCCAGCAGCTCCGGGACAGAAGAGACCCAGTACTTC. Amino acids: CASSSGTEETQYF. The full variable domain, rest sourced from reference TRBV5-5 and TRBJ2-5, is DAGVTQSPTHLIKTRGQQVTLRCSPISGHKSVSWYQQVLGQGPQFIFQYYEKEERGRGNFPDRFSARQFPNYSSELNVNALLLGDSALYLCASSSGTEETQYFGPGTRLLVL.

The V gene is TRBV9, the J gene TRBJ2-3; 11 bases align to TRBD2. The CDR3 consists of 16 residues. Trimming took 4 bases from V and 3 from J; bases not matched to a gene: 7. CDR1 SGDLS and CDR2 YYNGEE come from the germline V gene. CDR3 nucleotide sequence: TGTGCCAGCAGCCTCCATAGCGGGAGGGGTACAGATACGCAGTATTTT. This gives the protein CASSLHSGRGTDTQYF.

The gene calls are TRBV11-2 and TRBJ2-2; 7 bases align to TRBD1. Germline lookup yields CDR1 SGHAT and CDR2 FQNNGV. V dropped 5 bases and J dropped 1; count of bases not matched to a gene: 4. The CDR3 loop spans 15 amino acids. CDR3 amino acids: CASSPWTGNTGELFF. CDR3 nucleotides: TGTGCCAGCAGCCCTTGGACAGGGAACACCGGGGAGCTGTTTTTT.

This chain connects TRBV7-3 to TRBJ2-5, with 8 bases aligning to TRBD2. This CDR3 region has 15 residues. CDR1 and CDR2 (germline): SGHTA, FQGTGA. V gave up 4 bases and J gave up 2 bases; unmatched junction bases: 6. In nucleotides, the CDR3 is TGTGCCAGCAGCTCGTCCGGGGGGGCACAAGAGACCCAGTACTTC. Residues: CASSSSGGAQETQYF.

V usage is TRBV5-1 and J usage is TRBJ2-7; a weak D match, TRBD2 (5 bases). The germline V gene has CDR1 SGHRS and CDR2 YFSETQ. The germline V and J ends were trimmed by 9 bases and 2 bases, with 15 bases remaining between them. CDR3 length: 13 amino acids. The CDR3 is CATLKGATYEQYF. CDR3 bases: TGCGCCACCTTAAAGGGAGCCACCTACGAGCAGTACTTC.

The V and J genes are TRBV28 and TRBJ2-1; no definite D call. Germline-derived CDR1 and CDR2 are MDHEN and SYDVKM. The CDR3 runs to 15 residues. Trimming pared 5 bases from V and 0 bases from J, leaving 11 bases between. DNA for the CDR3: TGTGCCAGCAGTCTTAGCCGGAGCTCCTACAATGAGCAGTTCTTC. It specifies CASSLSRSSYNEQFF.

This chain links TRBV18 with TRBJ2-2; 14 bases align to TRBD2. The germline V gene has CDR1 KGHSH and CDR2 LQKENI. The CDR3 has 17 amino acids. V was clipped by 8 bases and J by 4 bases; unmatched bases: 9. CDR3 nucleotides: TGTGCCAGCCGCGGGACTAGCGGGAGCGGGGTCACCGGGGAGCTGTTTTTT. Its protein is CASRGTSGSGVTGELFF.

The genes are TRBV7-9 and TRBJ1-1; no definite D call. The germline V gene encodes CDR1 SEHNR and CDR2 FQNEAQ (reference sequence). Trimming stripped 7 bases from V and 3 bases from J, with 6 bases between. The CDR3 length is 11 residues. The CDR3 DNA follows: TGTGCCAGCACTCTCGACACTGAAGCTTTCTTT. Encoded protein: CASTLDTEAFF.

The chain couples TRBV30 to TRBJ1-5; tentatively, D is TRBD1 (6 bases). CDR3 length: 14 residues. In germline, CDR1 is GTSNPN, CDR2 SVGIG (reference sequence). The V and J ends lost 2 bases and 4 bases respectively, with 12 bases between them. The CDR3 reads CAWSLGGQNQPQHF. CDR3 coding DNA: TGTGCCTGGAGTTTAGGGGGACAAAATCAGCCCCAGCATTTT.

The chain is built from TRBV14 and TRBJ1-1, with D possibly being TRBD1 (6 bases). Deletions cut 2 bases from V and 8 bases from J, with 12 bases between. Germline loops: CDR1 SGHDN, CDR2 FVKESK. The CDR3 loop spans 13 amino acids. CDR3 in DNA: TGTGCCAGCAGCCAATTTAGGGGGGGGGAAGCTTTCTTT. Its translation: CASSQFRGGEAFF.

V gene TRBV5-4 combines with J gene TRBJ2-1; 13 positions match TRBD2. Germline V lookup: CDR1 SGHNT, CDR2 YYREEE (reference sequence). CDR3 size: 15 residues. Trimming cost V 4 bases and J 5 bases; bases outside gene matches: 3. The CDR3 loop reads CASSAGLAGDNEQFF. The CDR3 DNA reads TGTGCCAGCAGCGCCGGACTAGCGGGAGACAATGAGCAGTTCTTC.

This clone came up once. This chain joins TRBV7-2 and TRBJ2-5; D may be TRBD2 (5 bases). The CDR3 runs to 14 residues. The V and J ends lost 6 bases and 1 base respectively, with 12 bases between them. CDR1 is SGHTA and CDR2 is FQGNSA in the germline V gene. Here the CDR3 DNA reads TGTGCCAGCAGGCCCGGACTGGGCCAAGAGACCCAGTACTTC. Amino acids: CASRPGLGQETQYF.

The chain couples TRBV30 to TRBJ1-6; 8 bases map to TRBD1. This CDR3 has 15 amino acids. Losses at the gene ends were 1 base for V and 6 bases for J; bases not matched to a gene: 5. Germline assignment: CDR1 GTSNPN and CDR2 SVGIG (reference sequence). CDR3: CAWSDGTGVNSPLHF. In DNA, the CDR3 is TGTGCCTGGAGTGACGGGACAGGCGTTAATTCACCCCTCCACTTT. The full variable domain, in which reference TRBV30 and TRBJ1-6 provide the parts outside the CDR3, is SQTIHQWPATLVQPVGSPLSLECTVEGTSNPNLYWYRQAAGRGLQLLFYSVGIGQISSEVPQNLSASRPQDRQFILSSKKLLLSDSGFYLCAWSDGTGVNSPLHFGNGTRLTVT.